Described below is a single T cell receptor beta chain sequence and its context. This specimen comes from a study of PD-L1 blockade in urothelial cancer. This table comes from immunoSEQ multiplex PCR, and its TCRdb copy is limited to in-frame clones, with some not included. The sample lists some 39,000 clones; approximately 85% were seen once. The CDR3 contains 15 residues. Germline V CDR1 and CDR2: LNHDA, SQIVND (reference sequence). The V end was cut by 4 bases, the J end by 2 bases, with 15 bases between. Sample time point: peripheral blood 6 weeks after treatment start. Sample contribution per patient ranged from 1 to 8, covering pretreatment and on-treatment.

This clonotype was obtained from a man in his 70s with urothelial cancer. The rearrangement links TRBV19 to TRBJ2-7; a possible D gene is TRBD2 (6 bases). The material was PBMCs, obtained around atezolizumab (anti-PD-L1) treatment. In DNA form, the CDR3 reads TGTGCCAGTAGTACATCCGCAGGGAGGCCCTACGAGCAGTACTTC. This sequence encodes CASSTSAGRPYEQYF.